Below, one TCR beta chain is given with its context. The antigen is undetermined. The entry originates in a study of spatial heterogeneity in lung cancer. The overall study: In raw reads, more than nine appearances on average were recorded for each unique TCR and UMI combination. Study results and limitations: It was found that expanded intratumoral alpha and beta TCR counts tracked tumor mutation counts.

Stated time point: sample taken at primary tumor resection. There were some 76 donors, all of them untreated patients with early-stage non-small cell lung cancer. Every TCR cDNA molecule bore a unique molecular identifier. TCRdb analysed the 5' RACE reads with MiXCR anew, one entry per CDR3 protein. The data hold about 3,900 distinct CDR3 sequences, with 5.3% observed a single time. Germline assignment: CDR1 SGHTS and CDR2 YDEGEE. Trimming shortened V by 0 bases and J by 7 bases, and 14 bases separated the two germline ends. The CDR3 has 14 residues. The sequence derives from a female donor with early-stage non-small cell lung cancer. The material sequenced was lung tumor tissue, taken at surgery. This chain links TRBV5-8 with TRBJ2-7; D is undetermined. The CDR3 reads CASSLGDGLEEQYF. The CDR3 DNA follows: TGTGCCAGCAGCTTGGGAGACGGCTTAGAGGAGCAGTACTTC.